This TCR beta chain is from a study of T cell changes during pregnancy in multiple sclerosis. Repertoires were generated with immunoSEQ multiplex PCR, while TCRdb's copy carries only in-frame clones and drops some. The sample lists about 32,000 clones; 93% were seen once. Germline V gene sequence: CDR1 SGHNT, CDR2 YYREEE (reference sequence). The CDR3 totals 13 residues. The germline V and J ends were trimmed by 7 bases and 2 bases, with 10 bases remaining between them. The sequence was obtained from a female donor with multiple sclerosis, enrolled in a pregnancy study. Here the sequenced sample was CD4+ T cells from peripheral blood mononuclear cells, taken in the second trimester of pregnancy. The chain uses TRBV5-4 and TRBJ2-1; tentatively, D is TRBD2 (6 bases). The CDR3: CASQVAAYNEQFF. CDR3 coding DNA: TGTGCCAGCCAAGTAGCGGCCTACAATGAGCAGTTCTTC. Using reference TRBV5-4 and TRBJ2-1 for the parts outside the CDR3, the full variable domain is ETGVTQSPTHLIKTRGQQVTLRCSSQSGHNTVSWYQQALGQGPQFIFQYYREEENGRGNFPPRFSGLQFPNYSSELNVNALELDDSALYLCASQVAAYNEQFFGPGTRLTVL.